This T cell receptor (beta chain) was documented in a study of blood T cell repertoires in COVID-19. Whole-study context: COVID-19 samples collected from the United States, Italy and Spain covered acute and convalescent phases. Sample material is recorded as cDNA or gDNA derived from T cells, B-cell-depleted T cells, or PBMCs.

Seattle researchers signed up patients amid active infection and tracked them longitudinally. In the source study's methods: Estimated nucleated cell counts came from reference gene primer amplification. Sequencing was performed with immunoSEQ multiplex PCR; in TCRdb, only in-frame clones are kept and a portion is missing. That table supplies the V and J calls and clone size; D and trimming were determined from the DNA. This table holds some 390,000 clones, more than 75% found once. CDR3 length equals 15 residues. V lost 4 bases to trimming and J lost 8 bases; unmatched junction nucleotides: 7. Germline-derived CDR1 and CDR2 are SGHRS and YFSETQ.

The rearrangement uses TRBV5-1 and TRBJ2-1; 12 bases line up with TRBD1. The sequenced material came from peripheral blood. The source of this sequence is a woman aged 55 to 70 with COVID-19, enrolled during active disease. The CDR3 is CASSPRDRGRHEQFF. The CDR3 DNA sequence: TGCGCCAGCAGCCCCCGGGACAGGGGGCGCCATGAGCAGTTCTTC.